The clone carrying this T cell receptor beta chain appeared a few times. The antigen remains unidentified. The V end was cut by 1 base, the J end by 1 base, with 12 bases between. CDR1 is SNHLY, CDR2 FYNNEI, per germline. The CDR3 has 16 residues. Sample barcodes and UMIs were carried by the TCR alpha and TCR beta cDNA libraries that 5'RACE generated with constant-segment primers. One entry per CDR3 protein, called by TCRdb with MiXCR from the 5' RACE reads. The data contain 150,000 to 200,000 distinct CDR3 sequences, around a tenth of them singletons. The source of the sample is a study of T-cell memory formation after mild COVID-19. Study overall: TCR clusters were mostly confined to one donor each.

Study findings and constraints: A balance of CD4 and CD8 characterized clones contracting day 15 to 85, whereas later expanders leaned CD4+. Detection of some responders pre-infection suggested pre-existing cross-reactive memory T cells participated.

This sequence joins TRBV2 and TRBJ2-3; D tentatively fits TRBD1 or TRBD2 (6 bases each). This receptor was identified in a man aged 18-30 years who had mild COVID-19 (a few samples of this study predate the infection). Cell type and time point are not known. Sequenced: PBMCs or a T cell subset sorted from them (not recorded which). CDR3 DNA: TGTGCCAGCAGTGAAGATTACGGGGGCGGCACAGATACGCAGTATTTT. Protein product: CASSEDYGGGTDTQYF.